Following are 32 T cell receptor beta chains from one sample sequenced in a study of blood T cell repertoires in COVID-19. Produced via immunoSEQ multiplex PCR; TCRdb's table is partial and in-frame only. The sample contains about 150,000 clones, approximately 80% of which appear only once. The sequencing input was peripheral blood. The source of these receptors is an older woman with acute or convalescent COVID-19.

V is TRBV6-1 and J is TRBJ1-6; 7 nucleotides match TRBD1. Germline lookup yields CDR1 MNHNS and CDR2 SASEGT. The CDR3 consists of 15 residues. The V gene end was trimmed by 3 bases and the J gene end by 8 bases; junction bases not matched to a gene: 7. In DNA form, the CDR3 reads TGTGCCAGCAGTGAGATGGGACAGATGGATTCACCCCTCCACTTT. Translating it yields CASSEMGQMDSPLHF.

This rearrangement joins TRBV14 to TRBJ2-7, with D tentatively TRBD2 (6 bases). Germline CDR1 and CDR2: SGHDN and FVKESK. The CDR3 loop spans 13 amino acids. The V and J ends lost 2 bases and 4 bases respectively, with 9 bases between them. CDR3 coding DNA: TGTGCCAGCAGCCAACGGGACTTTTACGAGCAGTACTTC. Translating gives CASSQRDFYEQYF. Full variable domain (remainder filled in from reference TRBV14 and TRBJ2-7): EAGVTQFPSHSVIEKGQTVTLRCDPISGHDNLYWYRRVMGKEIKFLLHFVKESKQDESGMPNNRFLAERTGGTYSTLKVQPAELEDSGVYFCASSQRDFYEQYFGPGTRLTVT.

This clone was seen more than once but under ten times. V and J are TRBV10-3 and TRBJ2-3; tentative D call: TRBD2 (5 bases). Trimming stripped 6 bases from V and 2 bases from J, with 12 bases between. Per the germline V gene, CDR1 is ENHRY and CDR2 is SYGVKD. The CDR3 is made up of 14 amino acids. The DNA of the CDR3 is TGTGCCATCAGCCCCGGGGATAACACAGATACGCAGTATTTT. It specifies CAISPGDNTDTQYF.

The genes are TRBV4-2 and TRBJ2-1; TRBD2 matches 10 bases. The germline V gene has CDR1 LGHNA and CDR2 YNFKEQ. The J segment lost 4 bases and the V segment lost 1 base, leaving 7 bases of the junction unmatched. This CDR3 has 17 amino acids. CDR3 residues: CASSQGGAGGPYNEQFF. DNA for the CDR3: TGTGCCAGCAGCCAAGGGGGAGCGGGGGGGCCTTACAATGAGCAGTTCTTC.

The chain couples TRBV3-1 (or the pseudogene TRBV3-2) to TRBJ2-3, with D perhaps matching TRBD2 (5 bases). The germline V gene has CDR1 LGHDT and CDR2 YNNKEL (reference sequence). The CDR3 has 18 amino acids. The V end lost 4 bases, the J end lost 2 bases, and 22 bases lay between the germline ends. The CDR3 DNA sequence: TGTGCCAGCAGCCCCCCCCGGAGGAGCGCCACTCCCACAGATACGCAGTATTTT. It is translated as CASSPPRRSATPTDTQYF.

The chain is built from TRBV7-2 and TRBJ2-7, with 12 bases aligning to TRBD1. The germline V gene encodes CDR1 SGHTA and CDR2 FQGNSA. V shed 4 bases and J 4 bases; nucleotides not matched to a gene: 14. There are 18 residues in the CDR3. The CDR3 reads CASSSELSGTGGAYEQYF. In DNA, the CDR3 is TGTGCCAGCAGCTCAGAACTTTCCGGGACAGGGGGCGCATACGAGCAGTACTTC.

The rearrangement uses TRBV14 and TRBJ2-7, with a tentative D call TRBD2 (5 bases). The CDR3 covers 13 residues. The germline CDR1 and CDR2 sequences are SGHDN and FVKESK. Deletions cut 1 base from V and 5 bases from J, with 9 bases between. CDR3 sequence reads: CASSQGLINEQYF. CDR3 coding DNA: TGTGCCAGCAGCCAAGGACTAATCAACGAGCAGTACTTC. Combining the CDR3 with reference TRBV14 and TRBJ2-7 gives the whole variable domain EAGVTQFPSHSVIEKGQTVTLRCDPISGHDNLYWYRRVMGKEIKFLLHFVKESKQDESGMPNNRFLAERTGGTYSTLKVQPAELEDSGVYFCASSQGLINEQYFGPGTRLTVT.

This clone was counted a single time. The chain couples TRBV7-2 to TRBJ2-7, with 11 bases aligning to TRBD2. Germline-derived CDR1 and CDR2 are SGHTA and FQGNSA. The V gene end was trimmed by 5 bases and the J gene end by 0 bases; junction bases not matched to a gene: 9. The CDR3 covers 17 residues. CDR3 sequence reads: CASSPLAGGQSSYEQYF. The CDR3 nucleotides read TGTGCCAGCAGCCCTCTAGCGGGGGGCCAAAGCTCCTACGAGCAGTACTTC.

V usage is TRBV5-1 and J usage is TRBJ1-3; D is possibly TRBD1 (6 bases). Germline CDR1 is SGHRS and CDR2 is YFSETQ. This CDR3 contains 16 residues. The ends were cut back, 0 bases at V and 0 bases at J, with 10 bases in the middle. This CDR3 reads CASSLADSFSGNTIYF. The CDR3 nucleotides read TGCGCCAGCAGCTTGGCGGACAGTTTCTCTGGAAACACCATATATTTT.

CDR3 region: CASSPLYLSYEQYF. CDR3 DNA: TGCGCCAGCAGCCCCCTCTATTTGAGCTACGAGCAGTACTTC. The chain combines TRBV4-1 with TRBJ2-7, with D uncertain. This CDR3 contains 14 residues. V lost 4 bases to trimming and J lost 3 bases, with 13 bases between them. Per germline, CDR1 MGHRA and CDR2 YSYEKL.

The CDR3 reads CASSWPDSQWEQYF. DNA for the CDR3: TGTGCCAGCAGCTGGCCGGACTCACAGTGGGAGCAGTACTTC. The J gene is TRBJ2-7, the V gene TRBV5-4, with D perhaps matching TRBD2 (5 bases). Germline CDR1 is SGHNT and CDR2 is YYREEE (reference sequence). The CDR3 runs 14 residues. V lost 3 bases to trimming and J lost 7 bases, with 17 bases between them.

The CDR3 DNA sequence: TGCGCCAGCAGCTTGAGTGCGGGGCTCTCTGGAAACACCATATATTTT. Translated: CASSLSAGLSGNTIYF. This chain joins TRBV5-1 and TRBJ1-3, with TRBD1 as a possible D gene (5 bases). The CDR3 runs to 16 residues. V dropped 1 base and J dropped 0 bases, with 11 bases sitting between them. Looked up from germline, CDR1 is SGHRS and CDR2 is YFSETQ.

The CDR3 coding sequence is TGTGCCAGCAGTTACTCCCATCCCTACGAGCAGTACTTC. Protein: CASSYSHPYEQYF. The rearrangement links TRBV6-5 to TRBJ2-7; D is ambiguous. Germline-derived CDR1 and CDR2 are MNHEY and SVGAGI. This CDR3 is built from 13 residues. The ends were cut back, 0 bases at V and 2 bases at J, with 5 bases in the middle.

The chain carries TRBV21-1 and TRBJ1-5; TRBD1, as called in the table, went unchecked against the DNA. TRBV21-1 is designated a pseudogene. This CDR3 is 15 amino acids long. CDR3 in DNA: TGTGCCAGCAGCAAAGAACAGGTCTGGAGACAGCCCCAGCATTTT. Translation: CASSKEQVWRQPQHF.

The chain uses TRBV9 and TRBJ1-6; tentatively, D is TRBD1 (6 bases). Trimming stripped 4 bases from V and 5 bases from J, with 10 bases between. Germline V gives CDR1 SGDLS, CDR2 YYNGEE. The CDR3 spans 14 residues. CDR3: CASSTRQDNSPLHF. The CDR3 DNA follows: TGTGCCAGCAGCACCCGACAGGATAATTCACCCCTCCACTTT.

This clone has only one observation. The chain is built from TRBV2 and TRBJ2-5, with D possibly being TRBD1 (5 bases). Trimming stripped 2 bases from V and 3 bases from J, with 7 bases between. This CDR3 spans 13 amino acids. Germline assignment: CDR1 SNHLY and CDR2 FYNNEI. As DNA, the CDR3 is TGTGCCAGCAGTGAATACAGGAAAGAGACCCAGTACTTC. Translated: CASSEYRKETQYF.

The chain carries TRBV6-5 and TRBJ2-7; D possibly corresponds to TRBD1 (5 bases). This CDR3 spans 15 amino acids. Trimming took off 0 bases at V and 0 bases at J, with 9 bases between the two ends. The germline gives CDR1 MNHEY, CDR2 SVGAGI. The CDR3 region has the DNA TGTGCCAGCAGTTACTCCCCAGGGAACTCCTACGAGCAGTACTTC. This encodes CASSYSPGNSYEQYF.

V and J are TRBV28 and TRBJ1-1; the match to TRBD1 covers 11 bases. Unmatched junction bases numbered 3, after V lost 2 bases and J lost 4 bases. Per the germline V gene, CDR1 is MDHEN and CDR2 is SYDVKM. The CDR3 covers 15 residues. In DNA, the CDR3 is TGTGCCAGCAGTTTAGGACAGGGGGCAGGCACTGAAGCTTTCTTT. Its protein is CASSLGQGAGTEAFF.

This clone was seen a few times. This chain links TRBV9 with TRBJ2-1, with 7 nucleotides matching TRBD2. The CDR3 covers 16 residues. The V gene's germline CDR1 is SGDLS and CDR2 YYNGEE. The junction had 10 bases not matched to a gene; V was cut back by 3 bases and J by 4 bases. As DNA, the CDR3 is TGTGCCAGCAGCGCATCTGGGGGGGAATCTTACAATGAGCAGTTCTTC. Translating gives CASSASGGESYNEQFF.

The rearrangement links TRBV19 to TRBJ2-2; 9 bases are a match to TRBD2. Germline V gene lookup returns CDR1 LNHDA and CDR2 SQIVND (reference sequence). The CDR3 sequence is 16 residues long. Trimming took 3 bases from V and 6 from J; bases not matched to a gene: 8. The CDR3 sequence is CASSMGSGRFSGELFF. The CDR3 DNA reads TGTGCCAGTAGTATGGGTAGCGGGAGATTTTCCGGGGAGCTGTTTTTT.

This chain connects TRBV20-1 to TRBJ1-5, with D uncertain. Trimming took 3 bases from V and 1 from J, leaving 19 bases between them. Germline V gene sequence: CDR1 DFQATT, CDR2 SNEGSKA (reference sequence). The CDR3 consists of 17 residues. CDR3 coding DNA: TGCAGTGCTAGTCGGCCGCTGACGGCGGCAAGCAATCAGCCCCAGCATTTT. Its translation is CSASRPLTAASNQPQHF.

The chain has TRBV3-1 (or the pseudogene TRBV3-2) and TRBJ2-2, with D possibly matching TRBD1 (6 bases). Germline V lookup: CDR1 LGHDT, CDR2 YNNKEL (reference sequence). The CDR3 covers 16 residues. Trimming cost V 9 bases and J 0 bases, with 17 bases left between them. The CDR3 DNA follows: TGTGCCAGTACGACGGGGACACTAGCGAACACCGGGGAGCTGTTTTTT. Protein: CASTTGTLANTGELFF.

The V gene is TRBV7-2, the J gene TRBJ2-3; D is undetermined. This CDR3 has 15 residues. CDR1 is SGHTA and CDR2 is FQGNSA in the germline V gene. V lost 5 bases to trimming and J lost 7 bases, with 19 bases between them. CDR3 sequence: CASSVQYSETNTQYF. CDR3 nucleotides: TGTGCCAGCAGCGTTCAGTACTCGGAGACGAATACGCAGTATTTT.

The J gene is TRBJ1-2, the V gene TRBV20-1; 10 bases align to TRBD1. V dropped 6 bases and J dropped 7; count of bases not matched to a gene: 2. Germline V gives CDR1 DFQATT, CDR2 SNEGSKA (reference sequence). The CDR3 consists of 11 residues. In DNA, the CDR3 is TGCAGTGCAGGGACAGGGGCTGGCTACACCTTC. Its protein product is CSAGTGAGYTF.

This clone has just one count. The chain combines TRBV6-6 with TRBJ1-5; 9 nucleotides agree with TRBD1. This CDR3 is 18 amino acids long. Germline values: CDR1 MNHNY, CDR2 SVGAGI (reference sequence). After removal of 5 bases from V and 5 bases from J, the junction contained 16 bases not matched to a gene. The CDR3 is CASSRKPRTGDVDQPQHF. CDR3 sequence (DNA): TGTGCCAGCAGTCGCAAACCCCGGACAGGGGACGTCGATCAGCCCCAGCATTTT.

This clone came up once. The chain carries TRBV3-1 (or the pseudogene TRBV3-2) and TRBJ1-2; tentative D call: TRBD1 (5 bases). Germline loops: CDR1 LGHDT, CDR2 YNNKEL (reference sequence). Trimming took 3 bases from V and 1 from J, leaving 24 bases between them. The CDR3 has 19 amino acids. The CDR3 spells CASSHPAYRLELNNYGYTF. CDR3 nucleotide sequence: TGTGCCAGCAGCCATCCAGCGTACAGGCTCGAACTAAATAACTATGGCTACACCTTC.

The genes are TRBV28 and TRBJ2-5, with D possibly matching TRBD2 (5 bases). The CDR3 extends over 15 amino acids. V lost 1 base, J lost 1 base, and 10 bases lay in between. Per germline, CDR1 MDHEN and CDR2 SYDVKM. The CDR3 coding sequence is TGTGCCAGCAGTTTATATCGGGGTAGCCAAGAGACCCAGTACTTC. Its translation is CASSLYRGSQETQYF. Complete variable domain (other parts from reference TRBV28 and TRBJ2-5): DVKVTQSSRYLVKRTGEKVFLECVQDMDHENMFWYRQDPGLGLRLIYFSYDVKMKEKGDIPEGYSVSREKKERFSLILESASTNQTSMYLCASSLYRGSQETQYFGPGTRLLVL.

The chain couples TRBV10-2 to TRBJ1-5; D is possibly TRBD1 (5 bases). Trimming left V 0 bases short and J 9 bases short, with 9 bases between. CDR3 length equals 13 residues. CDR1 and CDR2 (germline): WSHSY, SAAADI. This chain's CDR3 is CASSESGPGPQHF. CDR3 nucleotide sequence: TGCGCCAGCAGTGAGTCGGGGCCGGGGCCCCAGCATTTT.

For this clone: Other DNA sequences of this sample code for an identical CDR3. The gene calls are TRBV19 and TRBJ1-5; the D is unclear. Germline-derived CDR1 and CDR2 are LNHDA and SQIVND (reference sequence). With 4 bases removed from V and 2 bases from J, the gap between germline ends came to 3 bases. The CDR3 contains 12 residues. The CDR3 coding sequence is TGTGCCAGTAGTACCGGCAATCAGCCCCAGCATTTT. It yields the protein CASSTGNQPQHF.

V gene TRBV7-2 combines with J gene TRBJ2-3, with 8 bases lining up with TRBD1. Per the germline V gene, CDR1 is SGHTA and CDR2 is FQGNSA. The CDR3 covers 16 residues. With V trimmed by 3 bases and J by 2 bases, 7 bases remained unmatched. CDR3 region: CASSFRGTGNTDTQYF. The CDR3 DNA sequence: TGTGCCAGCAGCTTTAGGGGGACAGGTAACACAGATACGCAGTATTTT.

On this clone itself: Sequence at one end of the junction differs from germline and may be a read error. The rearrangement joins TRBV12-5 to TRBJ1-4; unclear D gene. The CDR3 is 15 amino acids. The germline CDR1 and CDR2 sequences are LGHNT and FRNRAP. This CDR3 is CASALGGATNEKLFF. In DNA, the CDR3 is TGTGCTAGTGCTTTGGGCGGTGCAACTAATGAAAAACTGTTTTTT.

There are a few counts of this clone. For the CDR3, the DNA is TGTGCCAGCAGCGAGGGCGGGACAGGTGCCTACGAGCAGTACTTC. Amino acid sequence: CASSEGGTGAYEQYF. The genes are TRBV9 and TRBJ2-7, with TRBD1 matching over 8 bases. With V trimmed by 3 bases and J by 2 bases, 7 bases remained unmatched. CDR1 and CDR2 (germline): SGDLS, YYNGEE. The CDR3 spans 15 residues.